The TCR beta chain under discussion was sequenced for a study of T-cell reconstitution after alpha-beta-depleted transplantation in children (dated by TCRdb to 2016 to 2017). With regard to the full study: T-cell immune reconstitution after TCRalphabeta/CD19-depleted allogeneic hematopoietic cell transplantation in children was quantitatively tracked in the study by means of TCR repertoire profiling.

This clonotype appeared many times. Its antigen is still unknown. No much larger clonotype is one base removed from it; base qualities were not supplied. Library creation used PCR. Sequencing was carried out with an Illumina HiSeq 2500. TCR library preparation used molecular barcoding, with unique molecular identifiers applied to normalize quantification of the TCRbeta repertoire. TCRdb ran its own pipeline on the public reads, namely fastp trimming at Q25 and MiXCR clone calling, and kept in-frame beta chains. Identical CDR3 proteins give one entry, which carries the most common genes and DNA. The sample table shows roughly 220,000 distinct CDR3 sequences, and around 11% are seen once. About 2.4% of the sample rests with the top ten. CDR1 is given as SGHRS and CDR2 as YFSETQ, both from the germline V gene. The CDR3 contains 15 residues, cysteine and phenylalanine counted. Here the CDR3 DNA is all that survives: 45 bases in frame from base 1. The germline V and J ends show losses of 4 bases and 6 bases respectively, and no gene match explains 9 bases of the junction.

The rearrangement joined TRBV5-1 to TRBJ2-2; 7 junctional bases match TRBD2. This specimen was PBMCs from the stem cell graft donor, taken from the stem cell graft. The clonotype originates from a human donor who donated a stem cell graft to a child with acute lymphoblastic leukemia. CDR3 reads: CASSPAPRGAGELFF. DNA sequence: TGCGCCAGCAGCCCCGCCCCCCGGGGGGCCGGGGAGCTGTTTTTT.